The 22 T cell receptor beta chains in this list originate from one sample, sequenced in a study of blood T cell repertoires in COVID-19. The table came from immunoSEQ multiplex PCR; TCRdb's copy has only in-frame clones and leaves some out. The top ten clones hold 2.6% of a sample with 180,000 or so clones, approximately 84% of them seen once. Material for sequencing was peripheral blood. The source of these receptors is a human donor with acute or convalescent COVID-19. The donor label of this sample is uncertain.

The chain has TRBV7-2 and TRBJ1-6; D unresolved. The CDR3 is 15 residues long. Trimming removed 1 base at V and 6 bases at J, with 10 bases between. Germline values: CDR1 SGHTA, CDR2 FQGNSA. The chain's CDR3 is CASSLDGLFNSPLHF. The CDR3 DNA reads TGTGCCAGCAGCTTAGATGGCCTCTTTAATTCACCCCTCCACTTT.

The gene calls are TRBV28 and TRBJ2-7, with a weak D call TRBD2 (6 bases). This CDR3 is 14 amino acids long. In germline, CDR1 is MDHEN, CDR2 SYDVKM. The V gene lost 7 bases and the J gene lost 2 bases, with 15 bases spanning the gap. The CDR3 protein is CASTQEGPTYEQYF. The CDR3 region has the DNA TGTGCCAGCACCCAGGAGGGGCCCACCTACGAGCAGTACTTC.

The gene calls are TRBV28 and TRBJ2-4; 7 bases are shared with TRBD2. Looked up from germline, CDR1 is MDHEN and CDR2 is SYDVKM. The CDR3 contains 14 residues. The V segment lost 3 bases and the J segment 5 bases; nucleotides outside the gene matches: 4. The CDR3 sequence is CASSFGGEENIQYF. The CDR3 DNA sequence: TGTGCCAGCAGTTTTGGGGGGGAAGAAAACATTCAGTACTTC. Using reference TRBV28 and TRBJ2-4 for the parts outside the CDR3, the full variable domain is DVKVTQSSRYLVKRTGEKVFLECVQDMDHENMFWYRQDPGLGLRLIYFSYDVKMKEKGDIPEGYSVSREKKERFSLILESASTNQTSMYLCASSFGGEENIQYFGAGTRLSVL.

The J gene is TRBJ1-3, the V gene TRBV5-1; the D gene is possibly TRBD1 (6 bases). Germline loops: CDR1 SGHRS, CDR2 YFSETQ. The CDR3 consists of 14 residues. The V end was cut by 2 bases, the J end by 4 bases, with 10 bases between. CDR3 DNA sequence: TGCGCCAGCAGCTTCACAGGGCTAGGAAACACCATATATTTT. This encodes CASSFTGLGNTIYF.

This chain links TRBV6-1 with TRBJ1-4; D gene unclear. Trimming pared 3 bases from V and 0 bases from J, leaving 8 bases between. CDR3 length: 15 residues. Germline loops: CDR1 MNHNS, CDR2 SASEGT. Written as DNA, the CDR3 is TGTGCCAGCAGTGACCACTCCGCAACTAATGAAAAACTGTTTTTT. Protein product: CASSDHSATNEKLFF.

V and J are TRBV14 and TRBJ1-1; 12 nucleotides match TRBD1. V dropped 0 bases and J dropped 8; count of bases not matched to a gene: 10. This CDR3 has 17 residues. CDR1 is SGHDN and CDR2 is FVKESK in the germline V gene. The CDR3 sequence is CASSQERGGQGAHEAFF. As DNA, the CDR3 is TGTGCCAGCAGCCAAGAGAGGGGGGGACAGGGGGCCCACGAAGCTTTCTTT.

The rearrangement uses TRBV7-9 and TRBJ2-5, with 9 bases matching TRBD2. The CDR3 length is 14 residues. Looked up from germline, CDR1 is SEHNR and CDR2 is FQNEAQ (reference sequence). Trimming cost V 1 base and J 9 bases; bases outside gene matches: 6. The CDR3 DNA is TGTGCCAGCAGCTTAGTTGACGGCGGGGGGGCCCAGTACTTC. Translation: CASSLVDGGGAQYF.

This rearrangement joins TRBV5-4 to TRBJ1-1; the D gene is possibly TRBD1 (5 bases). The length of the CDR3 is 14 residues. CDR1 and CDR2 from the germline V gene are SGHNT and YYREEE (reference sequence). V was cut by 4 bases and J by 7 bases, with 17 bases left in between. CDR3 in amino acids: CASSPAAGLDEAFF. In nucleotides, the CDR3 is TGTGCCAGCAGCCCCGCCGCAGGGCTTGATGAAGCTTTCTTT.

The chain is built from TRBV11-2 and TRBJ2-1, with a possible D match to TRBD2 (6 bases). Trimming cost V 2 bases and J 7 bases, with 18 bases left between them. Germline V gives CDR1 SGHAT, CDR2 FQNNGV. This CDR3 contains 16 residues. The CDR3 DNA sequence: TGTGCCAGCAGCTTACCGGGCGGGGCGAAATGGAATGAGCAGTTCTTC. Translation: CASSLPGGAKWNEQFF.

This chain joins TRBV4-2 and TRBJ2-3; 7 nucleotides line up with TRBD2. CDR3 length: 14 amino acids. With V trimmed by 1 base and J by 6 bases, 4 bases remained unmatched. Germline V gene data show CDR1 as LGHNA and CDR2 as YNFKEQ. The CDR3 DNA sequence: TGTGCCAGCAGCCAAGGCGGGAGTGGGGATACGCAGTATTTT. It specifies CASSQGGSGDTQYF.

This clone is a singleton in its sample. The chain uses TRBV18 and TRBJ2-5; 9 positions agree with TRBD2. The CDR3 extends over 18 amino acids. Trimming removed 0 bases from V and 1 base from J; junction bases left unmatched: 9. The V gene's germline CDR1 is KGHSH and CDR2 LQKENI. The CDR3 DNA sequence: TGTGCCAGCTCACCACCTACGGGCCAGACTAGCGGCCAAGAGACCCAGTACTTC. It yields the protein CASSPPTGQTSGQETQYF.

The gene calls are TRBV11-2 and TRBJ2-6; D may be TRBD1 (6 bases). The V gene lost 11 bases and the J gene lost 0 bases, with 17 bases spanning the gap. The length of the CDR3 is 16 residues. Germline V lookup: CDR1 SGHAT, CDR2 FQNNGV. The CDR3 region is CAGQSGLLSGANVLTF. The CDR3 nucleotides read TGTGCCGGACAGTCGGGCCTACTCTCTGGGGCCAACGTCCTGACTTTC.

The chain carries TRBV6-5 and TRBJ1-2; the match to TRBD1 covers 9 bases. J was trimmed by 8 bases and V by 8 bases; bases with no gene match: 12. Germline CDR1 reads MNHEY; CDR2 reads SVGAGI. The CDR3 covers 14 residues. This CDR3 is CASCPTGGGGGYTF. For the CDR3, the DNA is TGTGCCAGCTGCCCAACAGGGGGCGGGGGCGGCTACACCTTC.

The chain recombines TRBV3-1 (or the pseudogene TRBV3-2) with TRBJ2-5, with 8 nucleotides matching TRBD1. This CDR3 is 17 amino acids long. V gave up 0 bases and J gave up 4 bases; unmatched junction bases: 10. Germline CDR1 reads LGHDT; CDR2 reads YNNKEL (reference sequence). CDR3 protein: CASSQELFRGLRETQYF. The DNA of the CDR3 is TGTGCCAGCAGCCAAGAGCTCTTCAGGGGGCTTCGAGAGACCCAGTACTTC.

CDR3 nucleotides: TGTGCCTGGAGTACGTTACAGGGGGTCCATGGAAACACCATATATTTT. This gives the protein CAWSTLQGVHGNTIYF. The V call is TRBV30, the J call TRBJ1-3; 8 bases match TRBD1. The junction had 9 bases not matched to a gene; V was cut back by 2 bases and J by 3 bases. The CDR3 runs to 16 residues. CDR1 and CDR2 (germline): GTSNPN, SVGIG (reference sequence).

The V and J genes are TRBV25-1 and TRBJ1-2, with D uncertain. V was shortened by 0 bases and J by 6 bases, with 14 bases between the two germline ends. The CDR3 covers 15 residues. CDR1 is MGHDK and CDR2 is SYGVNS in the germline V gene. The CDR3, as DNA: TGTGCCAGCAGTGAATATAGAGGGCCCCTTGATGGCTACACCTTC. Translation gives CASSEYRGPLDGYTF.

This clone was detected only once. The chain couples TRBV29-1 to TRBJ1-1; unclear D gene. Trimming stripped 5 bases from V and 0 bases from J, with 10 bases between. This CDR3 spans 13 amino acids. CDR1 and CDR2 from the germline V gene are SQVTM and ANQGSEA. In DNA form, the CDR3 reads TGCAGCGTTACGACTGGTGTGAACACTGAAGCTTTCTTT. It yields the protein CSVTTGVNTEAFF. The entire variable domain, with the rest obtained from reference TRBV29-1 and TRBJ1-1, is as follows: SAVISQKPSRDICQRGTSLTIQCQVDSQVTMMFWYRQQPGQSLTLIATANQGSEATYESGFVIDKFPISRPNLTFSTLTVSNMSPEDSSIYLCSVTTGVNTEAFFGQGTRLTVV.

This chain's CDR3 is CASTPSARELFF. DNA for the CDR3: TGTGCCAGTACCCCTTCCGCTAGGGAGCTGTTTTTT. The V and J genes are TRBV19 and TRBJ2-2; D remains ambiguous. Germline CDR1 is LNHDA and CDR2 is SQIVND (reference sequence). The CDR3 runs 12 residues. V was cut by 7 bases and J by 9 bases, with 12 bases left in between.

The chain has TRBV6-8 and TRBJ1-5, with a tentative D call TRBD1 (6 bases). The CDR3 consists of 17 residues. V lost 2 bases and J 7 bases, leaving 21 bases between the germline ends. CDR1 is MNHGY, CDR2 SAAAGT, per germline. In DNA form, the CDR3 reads TGTGCCAGCAGTTACGAAAGGCCCAGGGGTCTTCAGCAGCCCCAGCATTTT. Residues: CASSYERPRGLQQPQHF.

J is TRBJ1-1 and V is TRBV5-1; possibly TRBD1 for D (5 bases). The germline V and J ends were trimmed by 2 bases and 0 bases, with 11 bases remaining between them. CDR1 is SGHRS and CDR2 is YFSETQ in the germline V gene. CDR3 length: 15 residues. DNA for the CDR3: TGCGCCAGCAGCTTAGGCGGGGGGTTGAACACTGAAGCTTTCTTT. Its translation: CASSLGGGLNTEAFF.

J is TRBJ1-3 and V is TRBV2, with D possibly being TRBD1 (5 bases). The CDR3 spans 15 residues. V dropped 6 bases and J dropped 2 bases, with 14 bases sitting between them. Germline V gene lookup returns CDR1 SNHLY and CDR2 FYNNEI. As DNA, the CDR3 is TGTGCCAGCAGAGGATCGGGGGGTACTGGAAACACCATATATTTT. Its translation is CASRGSGGTGNTIYF. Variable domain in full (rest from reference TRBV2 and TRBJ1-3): EPEVTQTPSHQVTQMGQEVILRCVPISNHLYFYWYRQILGQKVEFLVSFYNNEISEKSEIFDDQFSVERPDGSNFTLKIRSTKLEDSAMYFCASRGSGGTGNTIYFGEGSWLTVV.

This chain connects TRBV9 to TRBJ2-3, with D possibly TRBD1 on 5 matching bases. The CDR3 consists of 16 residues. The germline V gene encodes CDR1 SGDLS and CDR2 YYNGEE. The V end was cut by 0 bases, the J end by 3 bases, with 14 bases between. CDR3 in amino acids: CASSVVGRADTDTQYF. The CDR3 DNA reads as TGTGCCAGCAGCGTAGTGGGCAGGGCCGATACAGATACGCAGTATTTT.